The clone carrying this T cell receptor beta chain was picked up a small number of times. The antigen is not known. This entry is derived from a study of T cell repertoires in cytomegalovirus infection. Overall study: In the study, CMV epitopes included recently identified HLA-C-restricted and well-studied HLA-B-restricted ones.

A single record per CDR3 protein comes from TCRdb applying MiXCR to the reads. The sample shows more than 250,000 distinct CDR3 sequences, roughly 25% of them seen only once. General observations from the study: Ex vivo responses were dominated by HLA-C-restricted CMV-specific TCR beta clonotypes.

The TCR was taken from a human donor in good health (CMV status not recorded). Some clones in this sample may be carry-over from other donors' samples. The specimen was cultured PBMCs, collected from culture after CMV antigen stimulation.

This CDR3 reads CASGPTAGRVETQYF. The DNA for the CDR3 is TGTGCCAGCGGGCCCACAGCGGGACGCGTCGAGACCCAGTACTTC. V and J are TRBV5-4 and TRBJ2-5; 7 nucleotides agree with TRBD2. The CDR3 is 15 amino acids. The junction had 14 bases not matched to a gene; V was cut back by 7 bases and J by 5 bases. The germline CDR1 and CDR2 sequences are SGHNT and YYREEE (reference sequence).